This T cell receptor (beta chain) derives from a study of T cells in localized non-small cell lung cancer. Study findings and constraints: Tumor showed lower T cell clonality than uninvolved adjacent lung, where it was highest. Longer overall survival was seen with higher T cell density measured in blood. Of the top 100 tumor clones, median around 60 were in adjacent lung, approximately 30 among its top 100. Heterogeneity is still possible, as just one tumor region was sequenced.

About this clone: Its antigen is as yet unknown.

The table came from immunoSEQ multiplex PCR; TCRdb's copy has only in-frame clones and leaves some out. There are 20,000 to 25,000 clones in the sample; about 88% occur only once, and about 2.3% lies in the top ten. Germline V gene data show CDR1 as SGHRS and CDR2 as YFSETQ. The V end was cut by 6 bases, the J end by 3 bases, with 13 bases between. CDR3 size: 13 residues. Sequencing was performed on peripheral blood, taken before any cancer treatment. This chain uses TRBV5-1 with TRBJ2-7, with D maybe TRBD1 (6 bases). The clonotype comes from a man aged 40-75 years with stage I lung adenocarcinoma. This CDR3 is CASNRDNNYEQYF. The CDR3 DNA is TGCGCCAGCAACAGGGATAACAACTACGAGCAGTACTTC. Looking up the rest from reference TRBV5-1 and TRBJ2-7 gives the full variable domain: KAGVTQTPRYLIKTRGQQVTLSCSPISGHRSVSWYQQTPGQGLQFLFEYFSETQRNKGNFPGRFSGRQFSNSRSEMNVSTLELGDSALYLCASNRDNNYEQYFGPGTRLTVT.